The T cell receptor beta chain described here comes from a study of cytomegalovirus exposure and HLA in healthy donors. The CDR3 runs 14 residues. Germline V CDR1 and CDR2: SGDLS, YYNGEE. Trimming left V 3 bases short and J 4 bases short, with 11 bases between. Amplification used 60 Vbeta primers and 13 Jbeta primers. TCRdb keeps only in-frame clones here, not all; method: immunoSEQ multiplex PCR. Here the sample spans 90,000 to 130,000 clones, roughly 80% being singletons. Study-wide findings and caveats: It has been reported that TCR beta sequences accurately predicted the HLA-A and HLA-B alleles of most subjects. A link between a missense DCLRE1C variant and TCR beta V- and J-gene trimming emerged from a later analysis.

With regard to this clone: Its antigen is unknown.

Sequencing was done on a sample of PBMCs. This chain uses TRBV9 with TRBJ1-3; D may be TRBD1 (5 bases). The TCR was taken from a woman in her 30s in good health and CMV-seronegative. CDR3 loop: CASSAAGPGNTIYF. As DNA, the CDR3 is TGTGCCAGCAGCGCCGCGGGGCCAGGAAACACCATATATTTT.